These 5 T cell receptor beta chains came from one sample sequenced in a study of cytomegalovirus exposure and HLA in healthy donors. Primers for the PCR totalled 60 Vbeta and 13 Jbeta. The method was immunoSEQ multiplex PCR; TCRdb's version includes in-frame clones alone and lacks a portion of them. The sample carries under 250,000 clones, approximately 81% recorded once. Specimen: PBMCs. The receptor source for this set is a human donor in good health.

The gene calls are TRBV6-6 and TRBJ2-7; 9 bases fit TRBD2. The CDR3 runs 16 residues. Losses at the gene ends were 0 bases for V and 0 bases for J; bases not matched to a gene: 3. Per germline, CDR1 MNHNY and CDR2 SVGAGI (reference sequence). The chain's CDR3 is CASSYSRAGGSYEQYF. The CDR3 DNA sequence: TGTGCCAGCAGTTACTCGAGAGCGGGAGGCTCCTACGAGCAGTACTTC.

The rearrangement joins TRBV27 to TRBJ2-7; 14 nucleotides line up with TRBD2. This CDR3 contains 16 residues. Germline V CDR1 and CDR2: MNHEY, SMNVEV (reference sequence). V was clipped by 5 bases and J by 7 bases; unmatched bases: 10. CDR3 amino acids: CASSLGLAGGFGEQYF. The CDR3 nucleotides are TGTGCCAGCAGTCTCGGACTAGCGGGAGGATTTGGTGAGCAGTACTTC.

V usage is TRBV2 and J usage is TRBJ2-2; 7 bases match TRBD2. This CDR3 spans 13 amino acids. Germline trimming cut 8 bases from V and 4 bases from J; bases unmatched to any gene: 4. Germline CDR1 is SNHLY and CDR2 is FYNNEI. CDR3 loop: CASGRETTGELFF. The CDR3 nucleotides are TGTGCCAGCGGGCGGGAGACCACCGGGGAGCTGTTTTTT.

As for this clone: The sample has other DNA sequences that encode this CDR3 too. This chain links TRBV2 with TRBJ1-5; D gene ambiguous. Trimming cost V 1 base and J 0 bases, with 7 bases left between them. Per the germline V gene, CDR1 is SNHLY and CDR2 is FYNNEI. CDR3 length: 15 residues. This CDR3 reads CASSEGGYSNQPQHF. The CDR3 DNA reads as TGTGCCAGCAGTGAAGGAGGATATAGCAATCAGCCCCAGCATTTT. The whole variable domain, filled in from reference TRBV2 and TRBJ1-5, reads EPEVTQTPSHQVTQMGQEVILRCVPISNHLYFYWYRQILGQKVEFLVSFYNNEISEKSEIFDDQFSVERPDGSNFTLKIRSTKLEDSAMYFCASSEGGYSNQPQHFGDGTRLSIL.

The V and J genes are TRBV7-8 and TRBJ2-1; D is possibly TRBD2 (6 bases). This CDR3 is built from 16 residues. V was clipped by 4 bases and J by 0 bases, with 13 bases between them. Per the germline V gene, CDR1 is SGHVS and CDR2 is FQNEAQ. CDR3 loop: CASSSRGDSSYNEQFF. For the CDR3, the DNA is TGTGCCAGCAGCTCCCGAGGGGACTCCTCCTACAATGAGCAGTTCTTC.